The 12 T cell receptor beta chains below all came from one sample that was sequenced in a study of T cells after yellow fever vaccination. TCRdb analysed the 5' RACE reads with MiXCR anew, one entry per CDR3 protein. The data contain some 130,000 distinct CDR3 sequences, 6.6% of them singletons. The specimen was CD4+ T cells sorted from PBMCs, collected 10 days after the yellow fever booster vaccination. These receptors were collected from a man aged 30-40 years who received the YFV17D yellow fever vaccine.

This clonotype was picked up a small number of times. The V gene is TRBV7-2, the J gene TRBJ2-1; D ambiguous. The V gene's germline CDR1 is SGHTA and CDR2 FQGNSA. Trimming cost V 2 bases and J 6 bases, with 5 bases left between them. The CDR3 loop spans 12 amino acids. The CDR3 spells CASSLRPNEQFF. The CDR3 bases are TGTGCCAGCAGCTTAAGGCCCAATGAGCAGTTCTTC.

This clonotype has ten or more counts. The chain is built from TRBV27 and TRBJ2-7; no clear D gene. The V gene lost 9 bases and the J gene lost 6 bases, with 9 bases spanning the gap. Germline CDR1 reads MNHEY; CDR2 reads SMNVEV (reference sequence). The CDR3 spans 10 residues. The CDR3: CASGLVEQYF. The CDR3 bases are TGTGCCAGTGGATTGGTCGAGCAGTACTTC.

This clonotype has at least ten counts. The chain has TRBV5-1 and TRBJ2-3; 10 positions agree with TRBD2. Germline-derived CDR1 and CDR2 are SGHRS and YFSETQ. The J segment lost 3 bases and the V segment lost 5 bases, leaving 6 bases of the junction unmatched. This CDR3 is built from 15 residues. As DNA, the CDR3 is TGCGCCAGCAGTGGCAGCGGGAGGGGGACAGATACGCAGTATTTT. Protein sequence: CASSGSGRGTDTQYF.

Many counts were recorded for this clonotype. The chain joins TRBV3-1 to TRBJ2-1; D is unresolved. The CDR3 is 15 amino acids. V was shortened by 4 bases and J by 2 bases, with 12 bases between the two germline ends. Germline V CDR1 and CDR2: LGHDT, YNNKEL (reference sequence). The CDR3 sequence is CASSPFAEAYNEQFF. Here the CDR3 DNA reads TGTGCCAGCAGCCCGTTTGCGGAAGCCTACAATGAGCAGTTCTTC.

Many counts were recorded for this clonotype. The rearrangement uses TRBV20-1 and TRBJ1-1, with 7 bases that match TRBD1. CDR3 size: 13 residues. Germline V gives CDR1 DFQATT, CDR2 SNEGSKA (reference sequence). The trim removed 5 bases at V and 0 bases at J, leaving 3 bases unmatched. The CDR3 protein is CSAAGQMNTEAFF. The CDR3 nucleotides are TGCAGTGCTGCGGGACAGATGAACACTGAAGCTTTCTTT.

The count of this clonotype is one. A much larger clonotype is one base distant, so this may be a read error. The genes are TRBV6-2 or TRBV6-3 and TRBJ2-1; the match to TRBD2 covers 9 bases. CDR1 and CDR2 (germline): MNHEY, SVGEGT. The CDR3 runs to 16 residues. DNA for the CDR3: TGTGACAGCAGTAAGTTTAGCGGGAGCTCCTACAATGAGCAGTTCTTC. This codes for CDSSKFSGSSYNEQFF.

This clonotype was counted many times. This chain links TRBV28 with TRBJ2-5; a weak D match, TRBD1 (5 bases). Germline CDR1 is MDHEN and CDR2 is SYDVKM. This CDR3 has 11 residues. V was trimmed by 8 bases and J by 7 bases, leaving 11 bases between them. CDR3 in amino acids: CASQGFGTQYF. The CDR3, as DNA: TGTGCCAGCCAGGGTTTTGGGACCCAGTACTTC.

Many counts were recorded for this clonotype. The rearrangement joins TRBV10-2 to TRBJ2-3, with 7 bases lining up with TRBD2. V was clipped by 3 bases and J by 3 bases; unmatched bases: 3. The CDR3 is 14 amino acids. The germline gives CDR1 WSHSY, CDR2 SAAADI. Written as DNA, the CDR3 is TGCGCCAGCAGTGAACGGCGGGAGACAGATACGCAGTATTTT. Residues: CASSERRETDTQYF.

In its sample, this clonotype was seen many times. This sequence joins TRBV7-9 and TRBJ1-5; D is undetermined. The V and J ends lost 7 bases and 0 bases respectively, with 10 bases between them. CDR3 length equals 14 residues. CDR1 is SEHNR and CDR2 is FQNEAQ in the germline V gene (reference sequence). The CDR3 loop is CASTSTNSNQPQHF. CDR3 bases: TGTGCCAGCACTTCGACAAATAGCAATCAGCCCCAGCATTTT.

This clonotype occurred many times. The V gene is TRBV5-6, the J gene TRBJ1-3, with D possibly TRBD1 on 5 matching bases. V was pared by 4 bases and J by 3 bases, with 23 bases between. The length of the CDR3 is 18 residues. CDR1 is SGHDT, CDR2 YYEEEE, per germline. CDR3 residues: CASSPKHGDRGSGNTIYF. In DNA, the CDR3 is TGTGCCAGCAGCCCGAAACATGGGGACCGAGGGAGTGGAAACACCATATATTTT.

This clonotype was detected a few times. The V and J genes are TRBV19 and TRBJ2-2; D uncertain. The CDR3 is 15 residues long. CDR1 is LNHDA and CDR2 is SQIVND in the germline V gene (reference sequence). With 3 bases removed from V and 2 bases from J, the gap between germline ends came to 10 bases. CDR3 region: CASSMNGINTGELFF. The CDR3 DNA sequence: TGTGCCAGTAGTATGAATGGGATCAACACCGGGGAGCTGTTTTTT. Based on the CDR3 plus reference TRBV19 and TRBJ2-2, the full variable domain is DGGITQSPKYLFRKEGQNVTLSCEQNLNHDAMYWYRQDPGQGLRLIYYSQIVNDFQKGDIAEGYSVSREKKESFPLTVTSAQKNPTAFYLCASSMNGINTGELFFGEGSRLTVL.

CDR3: CASSQERTGLTEAFF. CDR3 bases: TGTGCCAGCAGCCAAGAACGGACGGGGCTTACTGAAGCTTTCTTT. The genes are TRBV7-6 and TRBJ1-1, with D possibly being TRBD1 (5 bases). Trimming pared 5 bases from V and 5 bases from J, leaving 18 bases between. CDR3 length equals 15 residues. Germline lookup yields CDR1 SGHVS and CDR2 FNYEAQ.